This T cell receptor beta chain was obtained from a study of blood T cell repertoires in COVID-19. Study-wide background: Researchers got acute and convalescent COVID-19 samples from the United States, Italy and Spain. Sample material is recorded as cDNA or gDNA derived from T cells, B-cell-depleted T cells, or PBMCs.

Original data processing: By means of reference gene primer amplification, nucleated cell counts were estimated. Clones were read by immunoSEQ multiplex PCR, and TCRdb kept only the in-frame ones, dropping some. That table is the source of V, J and clone size, and D and trimming were worked out from the DNA. The sample lists approximately 100,000 clones, approximately 84% occurring once. The germline CDR1 and CDR2 sequences are SGHRS and YFSETQ. The germline V and J ends were trimmed by 3 bases and 2 bases, with 17 bases remaining between them. The CDR3 loop spans 16 amino acids. Material for sequencing was peripheral blood. The receptor was isolated from a man in his sixties or seventies with acute or convalescent COVID-19. The genes are TRBV5-1 and TRBJ2-5; TRBD1 might be the D (6 bases). The CDR3 loop reads CASSWGLTGHQETQYF. CDR3 nucleotides: TGCGCCAGCAGCTGGGGTCTTACAGGGCATCAAGAGACCCAGTACTTC.